This T cell receptor (beta chain) was captured in a study of blood T cell repertoires in COVID-19. Trimming removed 3 bases from V and 3 bases from J, with 6 bases in between. This CDR3 comprises 13 residues. CDR1 and CDR2 from the germline V gene are SGHVS and FNYEAQ. Only in-frame clones appear in the TCRdb table, and some are missing; sequencing was by immunoSEQ multiplex PCR. This repertoire shows around 83,000 clones, around nine tenths found once; its top ten account for around 7.8%. The sample taken for sequencing was peripheral blood. The V gene is TRBV7-6, the J gene TRBJ1-5, with D possibly matching TRBD1 (5 bases). The clonotype was recovered from a man older than 75 with active or convalescent COVID-19. CDR3 region: CASSLDTNQPQHF. The CDR3 DNA sequence: TGTGCCAGCAGCTTGGACACCAATCAGCCCCAGCATTTT.